The 15 T cell receptor beta chains below come from one sample, sequenced in a study of shared clonotypes between healthy human individuals. The naive CD8 subset, CD45RO-negative cells positively selected for CCR7, excluded terminally differentiated effector memory CD45RA+ cells. The repertoire was sequenced with immunoSEQ multiplex PCR; TCRdb's copy has only in-frame clones and lacks some. Seen here are some 1,900,000 clones, less than 95% observed once, and the top ten hold 1.2%. Sequenced input: naive CD8+ T cells sorted from blood. These receptors were collected from a man aged 18 to 35 in good health.

This rearrangement joins TRBV27 to TRBJ2-1; D not certain. Trimming pared 6 bases from V and 8 bases from J, leaving 14 bases between. CDR1 is MNHEY and CDR2 is SMNVEV in the germline V gene (reference sequence). The length of the CDR3 is 13 residues. In DNA, the CDR3 is TGTGCCAGCAGCCTGATGTCGTTCGATGAGCAGTTCTTC. Its translation is CASSLMSFDEQFF.

CDR3 sequence: CASSPFRDPTNEKLFF. The DNA of the CDR3 is TGTGCCAGCTCACCCTTCAGGGACCCAACTAATGAAAAACTGTTTTTT. The rearrangement links TRBV18 to TRBJ1-4; possibly TRBD1 for D (5 bases). V lost 3 bases and J lost 0, with 11 bases in between. CDR1 is KGHSH and CDR2 is LQKENI in the germline V gene. The CDR3 spans 16 residues.

This rearrangement joins TRBV30 to TRBJ2-2; D possibly corresponds to TRBD2 (6 bases). The CDR3 spans 15 residues. Germline V CDR1 and CDR2: GTSNPN, SVGIG (reference sequence). V was shortened by 2 bases and J by 0 bases, with 10 bases between the two germline ends. The CDR3 sequence: CAWSLGTSNTGELFF. CDR3 sequence (DNA): TGTGCCTGGAGTCTCGGGACTTCGAACACCGGGGAGCTGTTTTTT.

The chain uses TRBV27 and TRBJ1-5; D is unclear. This CDR3 contains 15 residues. V lost 0 bases and J 6 bases, leaving 12 bases between the germline ends. Germline V gene lookup returns CDR1 MNHEY and CDR2 SMNVEV (reference sequence). The CDR3 coding sequence is TGTGCCAGCAGTTTATCAGGACCTATCTCTCAGCCCCAGCATTTT. Encoded protein: CASSLSGPISQPQHF.

V and J are TRBV5-1 and TRBJ2-5; D possibly corresponds to TRBD1 (6 bases). The ends were cut back, 0 bases at V and 4 bases at J, with 16 bases in the middle. Germline V gene data show CDR1 as SGHRS and CDR2 as YFSETQ. The CDR3 length is 16 residues. The CDR3, as DNA: TGCGCCAGCAGCTTGGGTGACGGGACACCTCGAGAGACCCAGTACTTC. The encoded protein is CASSLGDGTPRETQYF.

This chain connects TRBV6-5 to TRBJ2-3; 7 bases are a match to TRBD2. The CDR3 consists of 15 residues. The germline V gene encodes CDR1 MNHEY and CDR2 SVGAGI. With V trimmed by 0 bases and J by 5 bases, 5 bases remained unmatched. In nucleotides, the CDR3 is TGTGCCAGCAGTTACTCGGGCGGGGGTGGAGATACGCAGTATTTT. Its protein product is CASSYSGGGGDTQYF.

The chain uses TRBV6-1 and TRBJ2-1; D uncertain. CDR3 length: 15 residues. Germline V gene sequence: CDR1 MNHNS, CDR2 SASEGT. V lost 3 bases to trimming and J lost 3 bases, with 12 bases between them. This chain's CDR3 is CASSDSVLDYNEQFF. In DNA, the CDR3 is TGTGCCAGCAGTGACTCGGTCCTCGACTACAATGAGCAGTTCTTC.

The chain uses TRBV9 and TRBJ2-7, with a tentative D call TRBD1 (5 bases). CDR3 length equals 15 residues. Germline V gives CDR1 SGDLS, CDR2 YYNGEE. With 4 bases removed from V and 0 bases from J, the gap between germline ends came to 14 bases. The CDR3 is CASSTSPDTSYEQYF. The DNA for the CDR3 is TGTGCCAGCAGCACATCCCCGGACACCTCCTACGAGCAGTACTTC.

The J gene is TRBJ1-1, the V gene TRBV11-2; no clear D gene. CDR1 is SGHAT and CDR2 is FQNNGV in the germline V gene. V dropped 9 bases and J dropped 3 bases, with 20 bases sitting between them. The CDR3 runs 15 residues. Written as DNA, the CDR3 is TGTGCCAGTGCAATCGAAAGGTGGTTCGACACTGAAGCTTTCTTT. Its translation: CASAIERWFDTEAFF.

The chain recombines TRBV10-3 with TRBJ2-7; 8 positions agree with TRBD1. The V and J ends lost 4 bases and 1 base, in that order; junction bases with no gene match: 9. In germline, CDR1 is ENHRY, CDR2 SYGVKD. CDR3 size: 16 residues. CDR3 bases: TGTGCCATCAGTGCCTCCGGGACAGGCGCATCCTACGAGCAGTACTTC. Translated: CAISASGTGASYEQYF.

The chain links TRBV4-1 to TRBJ2-1; D ambiguous. Germline V lookup: CDR1 MGHRA, CDR2 YSYEKL. The CDR3 spans 14 residues. The V end was cut by 7 bases, the J end by 1 base, with 11 bases between. The CDR3 sequence: CASMSGPSYNEQFF. CDR3 in DNA: TGCGCCAGCATGTCGGGTCCTTCCTACAATGAGCAGTTCTTC.

This clone has only one observation. The DNA of the CDR3 is TGTGCCAGCAGCTTACCCGGGACAGACCAAGAGACCCAGTACTTC. It yields the protein CASSLPGTDQETQYF. The chain carries TRBV11-2 and TRBJ2-5; 7 bases fit TRBD1. V shed 2 bases and J 0 bases; nucleotides not matched to a gene: 3. Germline values: CDR1 SGHAT, CDR2 FQNNGV. This CDR3 is 15 amino acids long.

The CDR3 DNA reads TGCGCCAGCAGCCAGACAGGGGTGCGGGACGAGCAGTACTTC. Translation: CASSQTGVRDEQYF. The V call is TRBV4-1, the J call TRBJ2-7, with 8 bases identical to TRBD1. The germline V gene encodes CDR1 MGHRA and CDR2 YSYEKL. This CDR3 is built from 14 residues. V was pared by 3 bases and J by 5 bases, with 6 bases of the junction left unmatched.

J is TRBJ2-7 and V is TRBV4-3; D call uncertain. Germline V gene sequence: CDR1 LGHNA, CDR2 YSLEER. This CDR3 spans 14 amino acids. V lost 0 bases and J lost 8, with 14 bases in between. This chain's CDR3 is CASSQDGRITKQYF. The CDR3 DNA sequence: TGCGCCAGCAGCCAAGATGGAAGGATTACGAAGCAGTACTTC.

This clone appeared a single time. The CDR3: CASSLTFGQQETQYF. CDR3 bases: TGTGCCAGCAGCTTAACTTTTGGGCAGCAAGAGACCCAGTACTTC. The chain combines TRBV7-3 with TRBJ2-5; D is undetermined. Trimming left V 0 bases short and J 2 bases short, with 10 bases between. Looked up from germline, CDR1 is SGHTA and CDR2 is FQGTGA. CDR3 size: 15 residues.